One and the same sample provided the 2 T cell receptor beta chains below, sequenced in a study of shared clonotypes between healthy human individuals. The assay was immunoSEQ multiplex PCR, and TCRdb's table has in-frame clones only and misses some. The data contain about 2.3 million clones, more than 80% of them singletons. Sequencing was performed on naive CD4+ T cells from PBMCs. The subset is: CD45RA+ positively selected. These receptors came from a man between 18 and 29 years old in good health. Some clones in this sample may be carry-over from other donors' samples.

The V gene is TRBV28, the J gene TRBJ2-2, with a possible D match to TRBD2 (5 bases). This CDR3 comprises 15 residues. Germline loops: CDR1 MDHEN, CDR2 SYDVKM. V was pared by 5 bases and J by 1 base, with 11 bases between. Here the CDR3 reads CASSHGSENTGELFF. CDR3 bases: TGTGCCAGCAGTCATGGGAGCGAGAACACCGGGGAGCTGTTTTTT.

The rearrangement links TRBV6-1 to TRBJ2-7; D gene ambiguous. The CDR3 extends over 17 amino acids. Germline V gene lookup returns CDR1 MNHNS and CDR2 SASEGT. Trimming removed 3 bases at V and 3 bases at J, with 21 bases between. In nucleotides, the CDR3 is TGTGCCAGCAGTGAGGGCCGCCGTCCCCGCTATCTCTACGAGCAGTACTTC. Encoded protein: CASSEGRRPRYLYEQYF.